These 31 T cell receptor beta chains originate from one sample sequenced in a study of CD8+CD57+ T cells in acquired aplastic anemia. Their antigens are not known. Sequencing involved patients with CD8+CD57+ cell expansion previously shown by flow cytometry. For CDR3 and TCR beta VDJ profiling, genomic DNA was the template used. TCRdb called the reads again in MiXCR, with one record for every CDR3 protein. The sample yields 17,000 or so distinct CDR3 sequences, about 40% seen once. Study observations and caveats: Lower repertoire diversity than in total CD4+ and CD8+ pools was seen for CD8+CD57+ cells in patients.

The sequencing input was CD8+CD57+ T cells sorted from PBMCs. Subset: bead-enriched CD8+CD57+ effector memory T cells from SAA patients. The receptors were sampled from a human donor with aplastic anemia.

A note on this clonotype: Mismatch with germline at one junction end may stem from a read error. The gene calls are TRBV24-1 and TRBJ2-1, with TRBD2 matching over 8 bases. CDR3 length: 16 residues. The germline gives CDR1 KGHDR, CDR2 SFDVKD. The CDR3 loop is CATSDAPGTSYNEQFF. The CDR3 DNA reads as TGTGCCACCAGTGACGCCCCCGGGACTAGTTACAACGAGCAGTTCTTC.

This clonotype was picked up many times. One end of the junction varies from germline; a read error may be responsible. This chain links TRBV7-7 with TRBJ2-5; 8 positions match TRBD1. There are 15 residues in the CDR3. Germline CDR1 and CDR2: SSHAT and FNYEAQ (reference sequence). The CDR3 DNA is TGTGCTAGCAGCCCAAGTTCAGGGGGCAGGGAGACCCAGTACTTC. It yields the protein CASSPSSGGRETQYF.

The chain recombines TRBV15 with TRBJ2-1, with D possibly being TRBD2 (5 bases). The CDR3 runs 16 residues. Trimming pared 3 bases from V and 7 bases from J, leaving 19 bases between. Germline assignment: CDR1 LNHNV and CDR2 YYDKDF (reference sequence). The CDR3 spells CATSSQGPEGANEQFF. The CDR3 nucleotides are TGTGCCACCAGCAGCCAAGGTCCTGAGGGAGCGAATGAGCAGTTCTTC.

This chain connects TRBV7-9 to TRBJ1-2; 7 positions agree with TRBD1. The CDR3 runs 13 residues. Trimming cost V 5 bases and J 8 bases; bases outside gene matches: 8. CDR1 and CDR2 from the germline V gene are SEHNR and FQNEAQ (reference sequence). The CDR3 DNA sequence: TGTGCCAGCAGCGAGGGGGCGGGGGACGGCTACACCTTC. This sequence encodes CASSEGAGDGYTF.

The J gene is TRBJ1-2, the V gene TRBV19; D gene uncertain. This CDR3 has 15 residues. V lost 7 bases and J 2 bases, leaving 17 bases between the germline ends. Germline lookup yields CDR1 LNHDA and CDR2 SQIVND (reference sequence). The CDR3 region is CASTYPGGSNYGYTF. The CDR3 nucleotides are TGTGCCAGTACCTACCCTGGCGGCAGCAACTATGGCTACACCTTC.

This clonotype was detected only a few times. CDR3 sequence reads: CASRGSTDTQYF. The CDR3 nucleotides are TGCGCCAGCAGAGGGAGCACAGATACGCAGTATTTT. This rearrangement joins TRBV5-1 to TRBJ2-3; D unresolved. The CDR3 runs 12 residues. The germline V gene has CDR1 SGHRS and CDR2 YFSETQ. Trimming took 5 bases from V and 0 from J, leaving 4 bases between them.

Only a few counts were recorded for this clonotype. The rearrangement joins TRBV20-1 to TRBJ2-3, with 9 bases matching TRBD1. Losses at the gene ends were 4 bases for V and 0 bases for J; bases not matched to a gene: 5. There are 15 residues in the CDR3. Germline values: CDR1 DFQATT, CDR2 SNEGSKA (reference sequence). The CDR3 bases are TGCAGTGCTACTTTTGGGACAGGGAGCACAGATACGCAGTATTTT. Amino acid sequence: CSATFGTGSTDTQYF.

This chain links TRBV10-3 with TRBJ1-4; TRBD1 aligns across 7 bases. The ends lost 10 bases at V and 3 bases at J; junction bases unmatched: 23. There are 19 residues in the CDR3. The germline V gene has CDR1 ENHRY and CDR2 SYGVKD. This chain's CDR3 is CANPFAQQGSTLPNEKLFF. DNA of the CDR3: TGTGCCAACCCATTCGCTCAACAGGGGTCAACGCTTCCTAATGAAAAACTGTTTTTT.

In the case of this clonotype: One end of the junction is discordant with germline, which a read error may explain. The chain employs TRBV7-9 and TRBJ2-5; a possible D gene is TRBD2 (5 bases). The V gene's germline CDR1 is SEHNR and CDR2 FQNEAQ (reference sequence). The CDR3 spans 13 residues. This CDR3 reads CASSSGGQEAQYF. The DNA of the CDR3 is TGTGCCAGCAGCTCAGGCGGGCAAGAGGCCCAGTACTTC.

The chain links TRBV5-4 to TRBJ2-7; TRBD2 might be the D (6 bases). Germline V gene lookup returns CDR1 SGHNT and CDR2 YYREEE (reference sequence). The CDR3 extends over 15 amino acids. V shed 1 base and J shed 1 base, with 12 bases lying between them. The CDR3 here is CASSLRRGGSYEQYV. DNA for the CDR3: TGTGCCAGCAGCTTGCGGAGGGGAGGTTCCTACGAGCAGTACGTC.

With regard to this clonotype: The junction and the germline gene differ at one end; a read error may be behind it. The CDR3 nucleotides read TGTGCCACCAGTGATTCCAGGGACACCAGGGAGCTGTTTTTT. Translated, it gives CATSDSRDTRELFF. The chain has TRBV24-1 and TRBJ2-2; D may be TRBD1 (6 bases). CDR3 length: 14 amino acids. The germline V gene encodes CDR1 KGHDR and CDR2 SFDVKD.

This sequence joins TRBV15 and TRBJ2-3, with 8 positions matching TRBD2. The CDR3 contains 14 residues. Trimming took 1 base from V and 6 from J; bases not matched to a gene: 3. Germline CDR1 is LNHNV and CDR2 is YYDKDF (reference sequence). CDR3 amino acids: CATSRGRGGDTQYF. CDR3 DNA sequence: TGTGCCACCAGCAGAGGACGGGGGGGGGATACGCAGTATTTT.

This clonotype was detected a few times. This chain links TRBV5-4 with TRBJ1-6; D uncertain. Germline CDR1 and CDR2: SGHNT and YYREEE (reference sequence). This CDR3 is built from 11 residues. Trimming cost V 6 bases and J 7 bases, with 5 bases left between them. The DNA for the CDR3 is TGTGCCAGCATCGTGAATTCACCCCTCCACTTT. Amino acids: CASIVNSPLHF.

The rearrangement links TRBV7-6 to TRBJ1-5, with D possibly TRBD1 on 5 matching bases. The CDR3 is 16 residues long. Trimming stripped 1 base from V and 4 bases from J, with 14 bases between. Germline V gene lookup returns CDR1 SGHVS and CDR2 FNYEAQ. The CDR3 reads CASSLDRRGLNQPQHF. The DNA for the CDR3 is TGTGCCAGCAGCTTAGATAGGCGGGGCCTAAATCAGCCCCAGCATTTT.

The rearrangement uses TRBV7-6 and TRBJ2-3, with 12 bases lining up with TRBD2. V dropped 1 base and J dropped 4; count of bases not matched to a gene: 6. The CDR3 totals 17 residues. Germline loops: CDR1 SGHVS, CDR2 FNYEAQ. CDR3 in amino acids: CASSLVSSGGVADTQYF. CDR3 nucleotide sequence: TGTGCCAGCAGCTTAGTGTCTAGCGGGGGGGTGGCAGATACGCAGTATTTT.

At least ten counts were recorded for this clonotype. The chain carries TRBV25-1 and TRBJ1-4; tentative D call: TRBD1 (5 bases). Per germline, CDR1 MGHDK and CDR2 SYGVNS. Trimming removed 3 bases at V and 4 bases at J, with 12 bases between. The CDR3 loop spans 15 amino acids. Here the CDR3 DNA reads TGTGCCAGCAGTGACTTACGGGACCTTAATGAAAAACTGTTTTTT. Translated: CASSDLRDLNEKLFF. Based on the CDR3 plus reference TRBV25-1 and TRBJ1-4, the full variable domain is EADIYQTPRYLVIGTGKKITLECSQTMGHDKMYWYQQDPGMELHLIHYSYGVNSTEKGDLSSESTVSRIRTEHFPLTLESARPSHTSQYLCASSDLRDLNEKLFFGSGTQLSVL.

Worth noting for this clonotype: Mismatch with germline at one junction end may stem from a read error. The V gene is TRBV10-3, the J gene TRBJ2-1; a possible D gene is TRBD2 (5 bases). Germline lookup yields CDR1 ENHRY and CDR2 SYGVKD. The CDR3 length is 14 residues. As DNA, the CDR3 is TGTGCCATCAGGGACTCCAGCTCCTACAATGAGCAGTCCTTC. Amino acids: CAIRDSSSYNEQSF.

This clonotype was seen at least ten times. The chain uses TRBV6-1 and TRBJ1-5; D uncertain. The CDR3 runs to 12 residues. Trimming took off 6 bases at V and 6 bases at J, with 9 bases between the two ends. Germline V gene data show CDR1 as MNHNS and CDR2 as SASEGT. The CDR3 loop reads CASRTPGQPQHF. The DNA of the CDR3 is TGTGCCAGCAGGACCCCAGGTCAGCCCCAGCATTTT.

The table lists this clonotype with a few counts. V and J are TRBV9 and TRBJ2-7, with D perhaps TRBD2 (5 bases). V was shortened by 3 bases and J by 1 base, with 11 bases between the two germline ends. The CDR3 loop spans 14 amino acids. Germline values: CDR1 SGDLS, CDR2 YYNGEE. In DNA, the CDR3 is TGTGCCAGCAGCGAGTACCGGGATTCCTACGAGCAGTACTTC. Its translation is CASSEYRDSYEQYF.

This clonotype was observed at least ten times. As DNA, the CDR3 is TGTGCCAGCAGCGTAGTACACAGCATCTATGGCTACACCTTC. Its protein is CASSVVHSIYGYTF. V and J are TRBV9 and TRBJ1-2; D is unresolved. The CDR3 runs to 14 residues. Trimming removed 0 bases at V and 4 bases at J, with 10 bases between. Germline V gene sequence: CDR1 SGDLS, CDR2 YYNGEE.

This clonotype was counted a few times. It is likely a read error, because the conserved phenylalanine at the end of the CDR3 is missing. The J gene is TRBJ2-5, the V gene TRBV7-2; D might be TRBD1 or TRBD2, each matching 5 bases. Germline loops: CDR1 SGHTA, CDR2 FQGNSA. CDR3 length equals 15 residues. Trimming left V 7 bases short and J 5 bases short, with 20 bases between. CDR3 protein: CASNSGDRDGETQYL. In DNA form, the CDR3 reads TGTGCCAGCAATTCCGGGGACCGGGATGGTGAGACCCAGTACCTC.

This clonotype was picked up a small number of times. CDR3 sequence: CASSEGQGARHGYTF. CDR3 nucleotide sequence: TGTGCCAGCAGTGAAGGGCAGGGGGCCCGACATGGCTACACCTTC. The chain uses TRBV25-1 and TRBJ1-2; TRBD1 agrees at 8 bases. CDR3 length: 15 amino acids. Germline V gives CDR1 MGHDK, CDR2 SYGVNS. The trim removed 2 bases at V and 6 bases at J, leaving 8 bases unmatched.

This clonotype was counted once. This rearrangement joins TRBV9 to TRBJ1-1; a weak D match, TRBD1 (5 bases). This CDR3 is 14 amino acids long. The V end lost 0 bases, the J end lost 4 bases, and 10 bases lay between the germline ends. CDR1 SGDLS and CDR2 YYNGEE come from the germline V gene. The CDR3 here is CASSVEGWSTEAFF. CDR3 nucleotide sequence: TGTGCCAGCAGCGTAGAGGGGTGGAGCACTGAAGCTTTCTTT.

This sequence joins TRBV6-2 or TRBV6-3 and TRBJ1-5; tentatively, D is TRBD1 (6 bases). V was pared by 5 bases and J by 5 bases, with 19 bases between. In germline, CDR1 is MNHEY, CDR2 SVGEGT. The CDR3 contains 16 residues. CDR3 sequence (DNA): TGTGCCAGCAGTCCTGCGAGAGGGGGACGGGATCAGCCCCAGCATTTT. This gives the protein CASSPARGGRDQPQHF.

On this clonotype itself: A read error is likely, as this CDR3 ends without the conserved phenylalanine or tryptophan. This rearrangement joins TRBV7-9 to TRBJ1-1, with D maybe TRBD1 (6 bases). Germline V gene lookup returns CDR1 SEHNR and CDR2 FQNEAQ (reference sequence). The length of the CDR3 is 15 residues. CDR3 in DNA: TGTGCCAGCAGCTTATTTAGGGGGATGGACACCGAAGCTTTCTCT. This encodes CASSLFRGMDTEAFS.

The chain combines TRBV24-1 with TRBJ1-3; D may be TRBD1 (6 bases). This CDR3 is 15 amino acids long. Trimming shortened V by 5 bases and J by 2 bases, and 12 bases separated the two germline ends. From germline, CDR1 is KGHDR and CDR2 SFDVKD. CDR3 sequence: CATSGSRGPGNTIYF. The CDR3 nucleotides read TGTGCCACCAGTGGTAGCAGGGGCCCTGGAAACACCATATATTTT.

The chain links TRBV20-1 to TRBJ1-5, with 7 bases aligning to TRBD1. Per germline, CDR1 DFQATT and CDR2 SNEGSKA (reference sequence). The junction had 3 bases not matched to a gene; V was cut back by 0 bases and J by 4 bases. CDR3 length: 14 residues. CDR3 amino acids: CSARDGTENQPQHF. Here the CDR3 DNA reads TGCAGTGCTAGAGACGGGACAGAGAATCAGCCCCAGCATTTT.

The V and J genes are TRBV5-4 and TRBJ1-1, with D possibly being TRBD1 (5 bases). V lost 6 bases to trimming and J lost 3 bases, with 18 bases between them. There are 15 residues in the CDR3. CDR1 is SGHNT, CDR2 YYREEE, per germline (reference sequence). The CDR3 loop is CASTRRAVGDTEAFF. DNA of the CDR3: TGTGCCAGCACACGCAGGGCGGTTGGGGACACTGAAGCTTTCTTT. Drawing the rest from reference TRBV5-4 and TRBJ1-1, the complete variable domain is ETGVTQSPTHLIKTRGQQVTLRCSSQSGHNTVSWYQQALGQGPQFIFQYYREEENGRGNFPPRFSGLQFPNYSSELNVNALELDDSALYLCASTRRAVGDTEAFFGQGTRLTVV.

This clonotype was found many times. The chain combines TRBV5-1 with TRBJ1-2, with D unclear. The CDR3 has 17 amino acids. The ends were cut back, 6 bases at V and 0 bases at J, with 21 bases in the middle. From germline, CDR1 is SGHRS and CDR2 YFSETQ. As DNA, the CDR3 is TGCGCCAGCACCCTGGGATCTGGCACCCCTTCTAACTATGGCTACACCTTC. Translating it yields CASTLGSGTPSNYGYTF. Supplemented by reference TRBV5-1 and TRBJ1-2, the full variable domain reads KAGVTQTPRYLIKTRGQQVTLSCSPISGHRSVSWYQQTPGQGLQFLFEYFSETQRNKGNFPGRFSGRQFSNSRSEMNVSTLELGDSALYLCASTLGSGTPSNYGYTFGSGTRLTVV.

This clonotype was observed a few times. V gene TRBV20-1 combines with J gene TRBJ1-1, with D tentatively TRBD1 (5 bases). V was clipped by 4 bases and J by 0 bases, with 9 bases between them. The germline V gene encodes CDR1 DFQATT and CDR2 SNEGSKA (reference sequence). There are 13 residues in the CDR3. The CDR3: CSANEGMNTEAFF. The CDR3 DNA follows: TGCAGTGCTAACGAGGGGATGAACACTGAAGCTTTCTTT.

The genes are TRBV4-2 and TRBJ2-1; the D gene is possibly TRBD1 (6 bases). V shed 2 bases and J shed 8 bases, with 16 bases lying between them. Germline V gene sequence: CDR1 LGHNA, CDR2 YNFKEQ. This CDR3 contains 15 residues. The CDR3 nucleotides are TGTGCCAGCAGCCAACTTACAGGGAAAAACTATGAGCAGTTCTTC. It yields the protein CASSQLTGKNYEQFF.